A selection of T cell receptor beta chains follows, all from one sample in a study of T cell responses to AZD1222 COVID-19 vaccine. Libraries were prepared by immunoSEQ multiplex PCR; TCRdb keeps only in-frame clonotypes and omits some of them. The table has approximately 160,000 clones, roughly nine tenths seen once. Sequences were derived from peripheral blood, sampled on day 0 of AZD1222 vaccination. These receptors were taken from an adult in good health. Each CDR3 is given with its conserved first and last residue. D genes are given only for firm matches. Clone size appears in some rows only: once, few, many, or a class for an expanded clone.

j_call d_call v_call clone_size cdr3_nt cdr3_aa
TRBJ1-5 NA TRBV3-1/TRBV3-2 NA TGTGCCAGCAGCCAAGAAAAGTTCAATCAGCCCCAGCATTTT CASSQEKFNQPQHF
TRBJ1-2 NA TRBV6-2/TRBV6-3 once TGTGCCAGCAGCGACCGGACCTCCCACCCAAACTATGGCTACACCTTC CASSDRTSHPNYGYTF
TRBJ2-1 TRBD2 TRBV30 NA TGTGCCTGGAGTCCACTAGCGGGGAATTGGAATGAGCAGTTCTTC CAWSPLAGNWNEQFF
TRBJ2-7 NA TRBV11-3 NA TGTGCCAGCAGCTTAAAACCCAGGACGGTGGCCTACGAGCAGTACTTC CASSLKPRTVAYEQYF
TRBJ1-1 NA TRBV6-5 NA TGTGCCAGCAGTTACTCCCTCGGCGGGGAAGCTTTCTTT CASSYSLGGEAFF
TRBJ1-6 NA TRBV6-5 NA TGTGCCAGCAGTTACTCGATTATGGCACCCCTCCACTTT CASSYSIMAPLHF
TRBJ2-3 NA TRBV12-3/TRBV12-4 NA TGTGCCAGCAGTACAGGGTGGGCAGATACGCAGTATTTT CASSTGWADTQYF
TRBJ2-3 NA TRBV4-2 NA TGTGCCAGCAGCCAAGGAGAGGTCACAGATACGCAGTATTTT CASSQGEVTDTQYF
TRBJ2-7 NA TRBV2 NA TGTGCCAGCAGAACCCCCAGGGGCAATCACTACGAGCAGTACTTC CASRTPRGNHYEQYF
TRBJ2-7 TRBD2 TRBV7-9 NA TGTGCCAGCAGGCCTAGCGGGGAGTCCTACGAGCAGTACTTC CASRPSGESYEQYF
TRBJ1-4 NA TRBV5-1 NA TGCGCCAGCAGCTTGGCCATTCCCTCTGAGGAAAAACTGTTTTTT CASSLAIPSEEKLFF
TRBJ2-7 NA TRBV9 NA TGTGCCAGCAGCGTAGAAGGGACCGCCTACGAGCAGTACTTC CASSVEGTAYEQYF
TRBJ1-2 NA TRBV7-6 once TGTGCCAGCAGCTTAGGCTACAGGGCGGGGCAGGGCTATGGCTACACCTTC CASSLGYRAGQGYGYTF
TRBJ1-1 NA TRBV6-5 NA TGTGCCAGCAGGGAGGACAACCCCCGCGCTGAAGCTTTCTTT CASREDNPRAEAFF
TRBJ1-1 NA TRBV5-6 once TGTGCCAGCAGCTTAACCCCAGCGGTGGAGGCTTTCTTT CASSLTPAVEAFF
TRBJ1-1 NA TRBV2 NA TGTGCCAGCAGTGAAGAGCGGGTGAACACTGAAGCTTTCTTT CASSEERVNTEAFF
TRBJ1-4 NA TRBV23-1 once TGCGCCAGCAGTCAATGGGAGGACAGCCACCGCTCTAATGAAAAACTGTTTTTT CASSQWEDSHRSNEKLFF
TRBJ2-2 NA TRBV9 NA TGTGCCAGCAGCGTTCCAGGGAAGGACCCGAACACCGGGGAGCTGTTTTTT CASSVPGKDPNTGELFF
TRBJ1-3 NA TRBV6-5 NA TGTGCCAGCAGGGACCGACCTAGCCCTGGAAACACCATATATTTT CASRDRPSPGNTIYF
TRBJ1-3 NA TRBV7-2 NA TGTGCCAGCAGCTTCCTAACCGGGGGCACTGGAAACACCATATATTTT CASSFLTGGTGNTIYF
TRBJ2-1 NA TRBV7-6 NA TGTGCCAGCAGCTTAGTCCCACCCAGCGCAAATGAGCAGTTCTTC CASSLVPPSANEQFF
TRBJ1-5 TRBD1 TRBV27 NA TGTGCCAGCAGTTTGGTACAGGGGGTCAATCAGCCCCAGCATTTT CASSLVQGVNQPQHF
TRBJ1-3 NA TRBV10-1 NA TGCGCCAGCAGTGGCCCGGGACACCGAACGAGCTCTGGAAACACCATATATTTT CASSGPGHRTSSGNTIYF
TRBJ1-5 NA TRBV7-9 NA TGTGCCAGCAACCAAGGGGGGGGCAGGAGTCAGCCCCAGCATTTT CASNQGGGRSQPQHF
TRBJ2-2 NA TRBV12-5 NA TGTGCTAGTGGACCAACCCAAACCGGGGAGCTGTTTTTT CASGPTQTGELFF
TRBJ2-1 TRBD2 TRBV27 NA TGTGCCAGCAGTGGGACTAGCGGGTCCTACAATGAGCAGTTCTTC CASSGTSGSYNEQFF
TRBJ2-7 NA TRBV7-3 NA TGTGCCAGCAGCCTCCGGACTCTCTACGAGCAGTACTTC CASSLRTLYEQYF
TRBJ1-6 TRBD1 TRBV4-1 NA TGCGCCAGCAGCCCGGACAGGGGCACAAATTCACCCCTCCACTTT CASSPDRGTNSPLHF
TRBJ2-3 NA TRBV2 NA TGTGCCAGCAGTGAGAGGGACTGGGGTAGGGATACGCAGTATTTT CASSERDWGRDTQYF
TRBJ1-5 NA TRBV7-2 NA TGTGCCAGCAGCGACAACAGGGTTCAGCCCCAGCATTTT CASSDNRVQPQHF
TRBJ2-7 TRBD1 TRBV6-5 NA TGTGCCAGCAGACGCCGGTTGACAGGGGTCTACGAGCAGTACTTC CASRRRLTGVYEQYF
TRBJ2-1 NA TRBV4-1 NA TGCGCCAGCAGCCTAGCGATGACATCCTACAATGAGCAGTTCTTC CASSLAMTSYNEQFF
TRBJ1-1 TRBD1 TRBV18 few TGTGCCAGCTCACCACAATCCCCGGGACAGGGCACTGAAGCTTTCTTT CASSPQSPGQGTEAFF
TRBJ1-2 NA TRBV7-9 NA TGTGCCAGCAGCTTAGCGAGGCAGGGACGCTACACCTTC CASSLARQGRYTF
TRBJ2-1 NA TRBV20-1 NA TGCAGTGCTAGAGTAGCGAATGAGCAGTTCTTC CSARVANEQFF